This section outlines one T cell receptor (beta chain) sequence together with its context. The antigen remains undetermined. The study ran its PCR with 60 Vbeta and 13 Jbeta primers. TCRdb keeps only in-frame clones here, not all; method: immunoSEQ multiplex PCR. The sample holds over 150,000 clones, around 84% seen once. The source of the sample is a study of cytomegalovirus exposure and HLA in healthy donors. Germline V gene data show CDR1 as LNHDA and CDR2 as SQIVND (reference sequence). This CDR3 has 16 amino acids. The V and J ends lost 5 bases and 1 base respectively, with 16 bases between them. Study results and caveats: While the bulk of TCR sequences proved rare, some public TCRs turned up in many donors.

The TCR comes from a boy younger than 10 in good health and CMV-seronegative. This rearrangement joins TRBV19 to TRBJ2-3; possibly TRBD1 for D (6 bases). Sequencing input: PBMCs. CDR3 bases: TGTGCCAGTAGTCCCTCCCCGGGACAACGCACAGATACGCAGTATTTT. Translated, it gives CASSPSPGQRTDTQYF. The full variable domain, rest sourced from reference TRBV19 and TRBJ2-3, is DGGITQSPKYLFRKEGQNVTLSCEQNLNHDAMYWYRQDPGQGLRLIYYSQIVNDFQKGDIAEGYSVSREKKESFPLTVTSAQKNPTAFYLCASSPSPGQRTDTQYFGPGTRLTVL.